These T cell receptor beta chains were read from a single sample in a study of cytomegalovirus exposure and HLA in healthy donors. TCRdb keeps only in-frame clones here, not all; method: immunoSEQ multiplex PCR. This repertoire shows tens of thousands of clones, about 80% found once; its top ten account for 32%. Sequencing was performed on PBMCs. These receptors all stem from a man in his fifties or sixties in good health and CMV-seropositive. Each CDR3 is given with its conserved first and last residue. D genes are given only for firm matches. Clone size, where shown, is once, few, many, or a class for clones that have expanded.

>TRBJ2-5|NA|TRBV13|14|NA
CASSLPTDSETQYF
TGTGCCAGCAGCTTACCTACGGACTCAGAGACCCAGTACTTC
>TRBJ2-3|NA|TRBV7-9|12|NA
CSSSLDADTQYF
TGTTCCAGCAGCTTAGATGCGGATACGCAGTATTTT
>TRBJ2-2|NA|TRBV19|18|TRBD2
CASSTLLYGPGGTGELFF
TGTGCCAGTAGTACGCTCCTCTATGGACCGGGGGGCACCGGGGAGCTGTTTTTT
>TRBJ1-4|NA|TRBV27|16|TRBD1
CASTKQGAGTNEKLFF
TGTGCCAGCACGAAACAGGGGGCGGGCACTAATGAAAAACTGTTTTTT
>TRBJ2-2|NA|TRBV12-1|15|NA
CATNLWAGETGELFF
TGTGCCACTAACCTTTGGGCGGGAGAAACCGGGGAGCTGTTTTTT
>TRBJ2-7|few|TRBV27|17|NA
CASSPRFGPGTTYEQYF
TGTGCCAGCAGTCCCCGTTTTGGACCGGGAACCACCTACGAGCAGTACTTC
>TRBJ1-1|NA|TRBV2|16|NA
CASTADRATMNTEAFF
TGTGCCAGCACCGCAGACAGAGCAACCATGAACACTGAAGCTTTCTTT
>TRBJ2-7|NA|TRBV25-1|14|TRBD2
CASSELAAEYEQYF
TGTGCCAGCAGTGAACTAGCGGCAGAATACGAGCAGTACTTC
>TRBJ2-6|NA|TRBV18|15|NA
CASSRPTIGANVLTF
TGTGCCAGCTCACGACCCACTATTGGGGCCAACGTCCTGACTTTC
>TRBJ2-7|NA|TRBV19|14|NA
CASSIALAFYEQYF
TGTGCCAGTAGTATAGCCCTAGCTTTCTACGAGCAGTACTTC
>TRBJ2-7|NA|TRBV15|16|TRBD2
CATSRGLAVSSYEQYF
TGTGCCACCAGCAGGGGACTAGCGGTAAGCTCCTACGAGCAGTACTTC
>TRBJ1-1|NA|TRBV10-3|15|NA
CAMTGTQGPEGEAFF
TGTGCCATGACCGGGACTCAAGGCCCTGAAGGGGAAGCTTTCTTT
>TRBJ2-7|NA|TRBV14|17|TRBD2
CASSLRLAGVLVYEQYF
TGTGCCAGCAGCTTAAGACTAGCGGGAGTATTAGTCTACGAGCAGTACTTC
>TRBJ1-1|NA|TRBV6-4|13|TRBD1
CASSVDRGTEAFF
TGTGCCAGCAGTGTCGACAGGGGAACTGAAGCTTTCTTT
>TRBJ2-1|NA|TRBV27|17|TRBD2
CASTSPLTSGVGSEQFF
TGTGCCAGCACCTCCCCCCTGACTAGCGGGGTCGGATCTGAGCAGTTCTTC
>TRBJ2-7|NA|TRBV5-6|14|NA
CASSSRSRLGEQYF
TGTGCCAGCAGCTCGAGGAGCCGTCTTGGCGAGCAGTACTTC
>TRBJ2-5|NA|TRBV19|12|NA
CASNDRQETQYF
TGTGCCAGTAATGACAGGCAGGAGACCCAGTACTTC
>TRBJ2-3|NA|TRBV19|14|TRBD1
CATQRQGILDTQYF
TGTGCCACCCAAAGACAGGGAATTCTAGATACGCAGTATTTT